One and the same sample provided the 17 T cell receptor beta chains below, sequenced in a study of T cell responses to AZD1222 COVID-19 vaccine. The protocol was immunoSEQ multiplex PCR, while the TCRdb copy is restricted to in-frame clones and leaves out a portion. The repertoire holds some 96,000 clones, approximately 90% seen once, with about 1.7% in the top ten. Sequenced material: peripheral blood, taken on day 0 of AZD1222 vaccination. These receptors were taken from an adult in good health.

The sample holds a few counts of this clone. The DNA of the CDR3 is TGTGCCAGCAGCCTTTCGGGACAGCTGATTGCAACTAATGAAAAACTGTTTTTT. Translation: CASSLSGQLIATNEKLFF. This chain connects TRBV4-2 to TRBJ1-4, with 7 nucleotides matching TRBD1. Per germline, CDR1 LGHNA and CDR2 YNFKEQ. The CDR3 sequence is 18 residues long. V lost 4 bases, J lost 0 bases, and 11 bases stayed unmatched.

This clone was seen a single time. The J gene is TRBJ2-3, the V gene TRBV7-9; D tentatively fits TRBD1 or TRBD2 (5 bases each). Trimming shortened V by 2 bases and J by 4 bases, and 16 bases separated the two germline ends. The germline V gene has CDR1 SEHNR and CDR2 FQNEAQ (reference sequence). The CDR3 covers 16 residues. Here the CDR3 DNA reads TGTGCCAGCAGCTTAAACCGGGACGCGAACGCAGATACGCAGTATTTT. This sequence encodes CASSLNRDANADTQYF.

The chain uses TRBV6-2 or TRBV6-3 and TRBJ1-1; D unresolved. Germline assignment: CDR1 MNHEY and CDR2 SVGEGT. The CDR3 has 14 amino acids. Deletions cut 2 bases from V and 5 bases from J, with 12 bases between. The CDR3 loop reads CASSYLYPGTEAFF. For the CDR3, the DNA is TGTGCCAGCAGTTACCTCTACCCGGGAACTGAAGCTTTCTTT.

The gene calls are TRBV10-1 and TRBJ2-7; 8 bases match TRBD1. V gave up 3 bases and J gave up 6 bases; unmatched junction bases: 10. Germline V lookup: CDR1 WNHNN, CDR2 SYGVQD (reference sequence). There are 15 residues in the CDR3. CDR3 protein: CASSETQDRAAEQYF. CDR3 nucleotide sequence: TGCGCCAGCAGTGAAACGCAGGACAGGGCGGCCGAGCAGTACTTC.

This clone was seen more than once but under ten times. The rearrangement links TRBV19 to TRBJ1-5, with a tentative D call TRBD1 (5 bases). V was clipped by 1 base and J by 0 bases, with 10 bases between them. The length of the CDR3 is 16 residues. The germline V gene encodes CDR1 LNHDA and CDR2 SQIVND (reference sequence). CDR3: CASSIGSGGSNQPQHF. The CDR3 bases are TGTGCCAGTAGTATAGGTTCGGGGGGTAGCAATCAGCCCCAGCATTTT.

A single count supports this clone. This rearrangement joins TRBV19 to TRBJ2-1, with D perhaps matching TRBD2 (6 bases). V was trimmed by 7 bases and J by 3 bases, leaving 13 bases between them. Germline values: CDR1 LNHDA, CDR2 SQIVND (reference sequence). This CDR3 comprises 14 residues. The CDR3 loop reads CASTRAGFYNEQFF. CDR3 DNA sequence: TGTGCCAGTACGCGGGCGGGGTTCTACAATGAGCAGTTCTTC.

This chain connects TRBV7-2 to TRBJ2-2; D uncertain. The V and J ends lost 5 bases and 1 base respectively, with 11 bases between them. CDR1 SGHTA and CDR2 FQGNSA come from the germline V gene. CDR3 size: 15 residues. The CDR3 region is CASSPWRKNTGELFF. The CDR3, as DNA: TGTGCCAGCAGCCCTTGGCGGAAGAACACCGGGGAGCTGTTTTTT.

V is TRBV2 and J is TRBJ1-3, with a tentative D call TRBD1 (6 bases). Trimming cost V 6 bases and J 3 bases, with 18 bases left between them. Looked up from germline, CDR1 is SNHLY and CDR2 is FYNNEI. The CDR3 runs to 16 residues. The CDR3 loop is CASSLHLQGSGNTIYF. In nucleotides, the CDR3 is TGTGCCAGCAGCCTCCACCTACAGGGTAGTGGAAACACCATATATTTT.

The rearrangement links TRBV6-2 or TRBV6-3 to TRBJ2-7; D call uncertain. CDR3 length equals 13 residues. Germline V CDR1 and CDR2: MNHEY, SVGEGT. The ends were cut back, 3 bases at V and 3 bases at J, with 9 bases in the middle. This chain's CDR3 is CASSYGGYYEQYF. In DNA, the CDR3 is TGTGCCAGCAGTTATGGCGGTTACTACGAGCAGTACTTC.

The chain combines TRBV7-6 with TRBJ2-7; weak D call: TRBD1 (6 bases). V shed 4 bases and J shed 6 bases, with 19 bases lying between them. CDR1 and CDR2 from the germline V gene are SGHVS and FNYEAQ. This CDR3 is built from 15 residues. DNA of the CDR3: TGTGCCAGCAGCTCCATCAGGGGCGACCCGCTCGAGCAGTACTTC. It translates to CASSSIRGDPLEQYF. The full variable domain, in which reference TRBV7-6 and TRBJ2-7 provide the parts outside the CDR3, is GAGVSQSPRYKVTKRGQDVALRCDPISGHVSLYWYRQALGQGPEFLTYFNYEAQQDKSGLPNDRFSAERPEGSISTLTIQRTEQRDSAMYRCASSSIRGDPLEQYFGPGTRLTVT.

This chain connects TRBV28 to TRBJ2-3, with TRBD2 matching over 10 bases. Germline assignment: CDR1 MDHEN and CDR2 SYDVKM. This CDR3 comprises 15 residues. The ends lost 6 bases at V and 6 bases at J; junction bases unmatched: 9. The CDR3 bases are TGTGCCAGCAGGCTAGCGGGAGTGCGTGCCGATACGCAGTATTTT. As protein: CASRLAGVRADTQYF.

The rearrangement joins TRBV4-3 to TRBJ1-1; D ambiguous. CDR3 length: 13 amino acids. V lost 0 bases and J 5 bases, leaving 7 bases between the germline ends. Germline CDR1 LGHNA, CDR2 YSLEER. The CDR3 DNA is TGCGCCAGCAGCCAAGAAGGGCGGACTGAAGCTTTCTTT. Its translation is CASSQEGRTEAFF.

The chain recombines TRBV6-2 or TRBV6-3 with TRBJ1-1, with D perhaps matching TRBD1 (5 bases). The CDR3 is made up of 13 amino acids. CDR1 is MNHEY and CDR2 is SVGEGT in the germline V gene. The V end was cut by 0 bases, the J end by 5 bases, with 7 bases between. CDR3: CASSYSKGTEAFF. CDR3 sequence (DNA): TGTGCCAGCAGTTACTCGAAGGGGACTGAAGCTTTCTTT.

The chain recombines TRBV7-3 with TRBJ2-5; 7 bases are a match to TRBD2. The V and J ends lost 4 bases and 7 bases, in that order; junction bases with no gene match: 6. The CDR3 length is 13 residues. Per germline, CDR1 SGHTA and CDR2 FQGTGA. Here the CDR3 reads CASSSGGSVTQYF. Written as DNA, the CDR3 is TGTGCCAGCAGCTCCGGGGGGAGTGTGACCCAGTACTTC.

This chain connects TRBV15 to TRBJ2-7, with D perhaps matching TRBD1 (6 bases). Germline-derived CDR1 and CDR2 are LNHNV and YYDKDF (reference sequence). Trimming took off 1 base at V and 7 bases at J, with 17 bases between the two ends. The CDR3 length is 15 residues. The DNA for the CDR3 is TGTGCCACCAGCAGAGGTCCCCTGGGGGCTGGGGAGCAGTACTTC. As protein: CATSRGPLGAGEQYF.

The V and J genes are TRBV6-5 and TRBJ1-2; the D gene is possibly TRBD1 (6 bases). The V gene lost 5 bases and the J gene lost 1 base, with 11 bases spanning the gap. Germline V gene lookup returns CDR1 MNHEY and CDR2 SVGAGI. The CDR3 sequence is 14 residues long. The CDR3 reads CASSPGQINYGYTF. For the CDR3, the DNA is TGTGCCAGCAGTCCCGGACAGATTAACTATGGCTACACCTTC.

The rearrangement joins TRBV11-2 to TRBJ1-4; perhaps TRBD1 as D (5 bases). CDR1 is SGHAT, CDR2 FQNNGV, per germline. This CDR3 comprises 16 residues. The V end lost 1 base, the J end lost 8 bases, and 17 bases lay between the germline ends. Here the CDR3 DNA reads TGTGCCAGCAGCTTAGGTTTGGGGGGTAGGGTCGAAAAACTGTTTTTT. This codes for CASSLGLGGRVEKLFF. The full variable domain, its missing parts supplied by reference TRBV11-2 and TRBJ1-4, is EAGVAQSPRYKIIEKRQSVAFWCNPISGHATLYWYQQILGQGPKLLIQFQNNGVVDDSQLPKDRFSAERLKGVDSTLKIQPAKLEDSAVYLCASSLGLGGRVEKLFFGSGTQLSVL.